What follows is one T cell receptor (beta chain) and its context. These data belong to a study of blood T cell repertoires in COVID-19. Generated by immunoSEQ multiplex PCR, the TCRdb table keeps only in-frame clones and is missing some. The sample consists of about 200,000 clones, 80% to 85% of them appearing once. This CDR3 is built from 16 residues. The V end was cut by 5 bases, the J end by 0 bases, with 16 bases between. CDR1 is LNHDA and CDR2 is SQIVND in the germline V gene (reference sequence). While infection was still active, Seattle patients were enrolled and then followed longitudinally. The sample comprised peripheral blood. The J gene is TRBJ2-5, the V gene TRBV19, with a tentative D call TRBD2 (5 bases). This TCR was sampled from an elderly woman with COVID-19, enrolled during active disease. The CDR3 nucleotides are TGTGCCAGTAGTGCGGGCGATGGACGCTACCAAGAGACCCAGTACTTC. Its translation is CASSAGDGRYQETQYF.